The clone carrying this T cell receptor (beta chain) has only a few counts. Time point specified: newly diagnosed GD, antithyroid drugs for less than 3 months. The TCR library was made from RNA that had been extracted from PBMCs in TRIzol. Arm-PCR of CDR3 regions and iRepertoire HTBI primers were the basis on which TCR beta libraries were built. MiXCR, run by TCRdb on the multiplex PCR reads, gives a single entry per CDR3 protein. The table includes hundreds of thousands of distinct CDR3 sequences, 15% to 20% detected once. The entry originates in a study of regulatory T cells in long-lasting Graves disease. This CDR3 region has 14 residues. The germline V and J ends were trimmed by 4 bases and 5 bases, with 13 bases remaining between them. In germline, CDR1 is LGHDT, CDR2 YNNKEL (reference sequence). The same sample was also studied in work on T cells in Graves' hyperthyroidism and ophthalmopathy.

This receptor was obtained from a woman aged 30 to 39 with Graves disease. The sequencing here drew on peripheral blood mononuclear cells (PBMCs), taken at new diagnosis, from a patient treated with antithyroid drugs. The chain carries TRBV3-1 and TRBJ2-3; D tentatively fits TRBD1 or TRBD2 (7 bases each). In DNA, the CDR3 is TGTGCCAGCAGCCGACAGGGAGGGGGAGATACGCAGTATTTT. Translation gives CASSRQGGGDTQYF.